Each of the 29 T cell receptor beta chains below was sequenced from the same sample in a study of blood T cell repertoires in COVID-19. Method: immunoSEQ multiplex PCR; TCRdb's copy keeps in-frame clones and lacks some. The profile covers nearly 60,000 clones, with roughly 89% appearing a single time and less than 15% taken by the ten largest. Sequenced sample: peripheral blood. Receptors originate from a man aged 60-69 years with active COVID-19.

This chain connects TRBV14 to TRBJ2-7, with D maybe TRBD2 (7 bases). Germline loops: CDR1 SGHDN, CDR2 FVKESK. Trimming removed 4 bases from V and 6 bases from J, with 16 bases in between. The CDR3 extends over 14 amino acids. CDR3: CASSLLGGAGEQYF. CDR3 in DNA: TGTGCCAGCAGCCTACTGGGGGGGGCAGGCGAGCAGTACTTC.

CDR3 protein: CASSPSGGATDTQYF. Written as DNA, the CDR3 is TGTGCCAGCTCACCCAGCGGGGGGGCCACAGATACGCAGTATTTT. The chain employs TRBV18 and TRBJ2-3; 10 bases agree with TRBD2. The CDR3 loop spans 15 amino acids. Germline assignment: CDR1 KGHSH and CDR2 LQKENI. V shed 3 bases, J shed 2 bases, and the junction held 2 bases outside the gene matches. Full variable domain (missing parts from reference TRBV18 and TRBJ2-3): NAGVMQNPRHLVRRRGQEARLRCSPMKGHSHVYWYRQLPEEGLKFMVYLQKENIIDESGMPKERFSAEFPKEGPSILRIQQVVRGDSAAYFCASSPSGGATDTQYFGPGTRLTVL.

J is TRBJ2-2 and V is TRBV27, with 8 bases aligning to TRBD1. Trimming at V came to 2 bases and at J to 4 bases, leaving 6 bases not matched to a gene. CDR3 size: 16 residues. Germline-derived CDR1 and CDR2 are MNHEY and SMNVEV (reference sequence). The CDR3: CASSLAGGFGTGELFF. The CDR3 DNA sequence: TGTGCCAGCAGTTTAGCAGGGGGCTTCGGCACCGGGGAGCTGTTTTTT.

The chain uses TRBV19 and TRBJ2-3; no clear D. The germline V and J ends were trimmed by 5 bases and 2 bases, with 14 bases remaining between them. The germline V gene has CDR1 LNHDA and CDR2 SQIVND (reference sequence). The CDR3 length is 15 residues. This CDR3 is CASSPIIEITDTQYF. The CDR3 bases are TGTGCCAGTAGTCCCATCATAGAGATCACAGATACGCAGTATTTT.

The chain links TRBV18 to TRBJ2-6; TRBD2 is a possible D gene (5 bases). CDR1 is KGHSH and CDR2 is LQKENI in the germline V gene. V shed 2 bases and J shed 4 bases, with 9 bases lying between them. This CDR3 region has 15 residues. The CDR3, as DNA: TGTGCCAGCTCACCAGAGGGTAGCGGGGCCAACGTCCTGACTTTC. It yields the protein CASSPEGSGANVLTF.

V and J are TRBV7-8 and TRBJ1-1; 10 nucleotides line up with TRBD1. The CDR3 extends over 16 amino acids. J lost 5 bases, V lost 2 bases, and 8 bases had no gene match. Germline V lookup: CDR1 SGHVS, CDR2 FQNEAQ. This chain's CDR3 is CASSLRQGARGTEAFF. The CDR3 DNA follows: TGTGCCAGCAGCTTAAGACAGGGGGCCAGAGGGACTGAAGCTTTCTTT.

This rearrangement joins TRBV6-1 to TRBJ2-1; 11 bases are a match to TRBD2. The CDR3 has 17 amino acids. V lost 0 bases, J lost 2 bases, and 3 bases stayed unmatched. Germline V CDR1 and CDR2: MNHNS, SASEGT. The CDR3 loop reads CASSEAPSGGTYNEQFF. CDR3 nucleotides: TGTGCCAGCAGTGAAGCGCCTAGCGGGGGGACCTACAATGAGCAGTTCTTC.

The V call is TRBV28, the J call TRBJ1-3; the D is unclear. Germline V gene lookup returns CDR1 MDHEN and CDR2 SYDVKM. Trimming pared 3 bases from V and 2 bases from J, leaving 14 bases between. The CDR3 runs to 16 residues. Written as DNA, the CDR3 is TGTGCCAGCAGTTTTTACGGGTTTGAGGCTGGAAACACCATATATTTT. Amino acid sequence: CASSFYGFEAGNTIYF.

CDR3: CASSLARASGRGEQFF. The CDR3, as DNA: TGTGCCAGCAGCTTGGCCCGGGCTAGCGGGAGGGGTGAGCAGTTCTTC. The chain couples TRBV5-4 to TRBJ2-1; TRBD2 agrees at 12 bases. With 0 bases clipped from V and 9 bases from J, the junction kept 7 bases outside the gene matches. The V gene's germline CDR1 is SGHNT and CDR2 YYREEE (reference sequence). The CDR3 loop spans 16 amino acids.

The chain links TRBV9 to TRBJ1-2; D is ambiguous. V gave up 5 bases and J gave up 4 bases, with 9 bases separating them. This CDR3 contains 12 residues. Germline CDR1 is SGDLS and CDR2 is YYNGEE. The CDR3 is CASSSQFYGYTF. The CDR3 region has the DNA TGTGCCAGCAGTTCACAGTTCTATGGCTACACCTTC.

The gene calls are TRBV2 and TRBJ1-2; D unclear. CDR3 length: 15 residues. The germline V and J ends were trimmed by 4 bases and 6 bases, with 18 bases remaining between them. Germline V CDR1 and CDR2: SNHLY, FYNNEI. CDR3 sequence reads: CASSVGLGGFDGYTF. CDR3 coding DNA: TGTGCCAGCAGTGTGGGTCTTGGAGGGTTCGATGGCTACACCTTC.

This rearrangement joins TRBV5-4 to TRBJ2-5, with 13 bases identical to TRBD2. Looked up from germline, CDR1 is SGHNT and CDR2 is YYREEE (reference sequence). With V trimmed by 3 bases and J by 7 bases, 6 bases remained unmatched. The CDR3 consists of 15 residues. CDR3 loop: CASSSGTSGVGTQYF. CDR3 in DNA: TGTGCCAGCAGCTCCGGGACTAGCGGGGTGGGGACCCAGTACTTC.

The chain couples TRBV4-2 to TRBJ1-2; a weak D match, TRBD1 (6 bases). Germline V gene sequence: CDR1 LGHNA, CDR2 YNFKEQ. The CDR3 totals 16 residues. Trimming took 0 bases from V and 3 from J, leaving 14 bases between them. DNA of the CDR3: TGTGCCAGCAGCCAAGAGGCGGGCAGGGGCGACTATGGCTACACCTTC. Residues: CASSQEAGRGDYGYTF.

This chain uses TRBV4-1 with TRBJ2-3; 13 nucleotides agree with TRBD2. CDR1 and CDR2 (germline): MGHRA, YSYEKL. The CDR3 consists of 17 residues. After removal of 1 base from V and 2 bases from J, the junction contained 3 bases not matched to a gene. The CDR3 sequence is CASSQVGLAGHTDTQYF. DNA of the CDR3: TGCGCCAGCAGCCAAGTGGGACTAGCGGGACACACAGATACGCAGTATTTT.

The rearrangement links TRBV5-4 to TRBJ2-3; 11 bases match TRBD2. The germline CDR1 and CDR2 sequences are SGHNT and YYREEE (reference sequence). V was clipped by 3 bases and J by 5 bases; unmatched bases: 8. CDR3 length: 16 residues. CDR3 protein: CASSYNKGLAGDTQYF. The DNA for the CDR3 is TGTGCCAGCAGCTACAACAAAGGACTAGCGGGAGATACGCAGTATTTT.

The V gene is TRBV30, the J gene TRBJ1-2, with a tentative D call TRBD1 (5 bases). V was shortened by 0 bases and J by 10 bases, with 9 bases between the two germline ends. Germline V gives CDR1 GTSNPN, CDR2 SVGIG (reference sequence). The CDR3 contains 11 residues. CDR3: CAWSVEGAYTF. The CDR3 coding sequence is TGTGCCTGGAGTGTGGAAGGGGCCTACACCTTC.

The chain recombines TRBV28 with TRBJ2-7, with D tentatively TRBD1 (6 bases). CDR3 length equals 19 residues. Trimming stripped 2 bases from V and 0 bases from J, with 23 bases between. CDR1 and CDR2 (germline): MDHEN, SYDVKM. CDR3: CASSLPLNPTGFSSYEQYF. CDR3 bases: TGTGCCAGCAGTTTACCCCTCAACCCTACAGGGTTTAGCTCCTACGAGCAGTACTTC.

This clone is judged medium-sized (0.01 to 0.1%). The CDR3 nucleotides are TGCGCCAGCAGCCAAGATGGGGGACAGACACTAAGGGATCAGCCCCAGCATTTT. It codes for CASSQDGGQTLRDQPQHF. The chain has TRBV4-1 and TRBJ1-5, with 7 bases identical to TRBD1. Trimming cost V 0 bases and J 5 bases; bases outside gene matches: 13. The CDR3 is 18 amino acids. From germline, CDR1 is MGHRA and CDR2 YSYEKL.

The chain joins TRBV20-1 to TRBJ2-1; 7 nucleotides align to TRBD1. Trimming cost V 3 bases and J 4 bases; bases outside gene matches: 9. CDR3 size: 15 residues. The germline V gene encodes CDR1 DFQATT and CDR2 SNEGSKA (reference sequence). The CDR3 is CSASILYRGYNEQFF. For the CDR3, the DNA is TGCAGTGCTAGTATTCTCTACAGGGGTTACAATGAGCAGTTCTTC.

The gene calls are TRBV20-1 and TRBJ1-5, with 7 bases aligning to TRBD1. Losses at the gene ends were 4 bases for V and 0 bases for J; bases not matched to a gene: 6. This CDR3 contains 15 residues. The germline gives CDR1 DFQATT, CDR2 SNEGSKA (reference sequence). The CDR3 nucleotides are TGCAGTGCTATTGACAGGGATATTAGCAATCAGCCCCAGCATTTT. Translating gives CSAIDRDISNQPQHF.

The chain has TRBV19 and TRBJ2-3; no reliable D call. V lost 7 bases to trimming and J lost 0 bases, with 8 bases between them. This CDR3 has 13 amino acids. Per the germline V gene, CDR1 is LNHDA and CDR2 is SQIVND (reference sequence). The CDR3 reads CASTGTSTDTQYF. CDR3 sequence (DNA): TGTGCCAGTACAGGAACTAGCACAGATACGCAGTATTTT.

The CDR3 DNA follows: TGCGCCAGCAGCTTGGGGCAGGGGAAAGGCGAGCAGTACTTC. Translating gives CASSLGQGKGEQYF. The chain employs TRBV5-1 and TRBJ2-7, with D maybe TRBD1 (6 bases). Germline CDR1 SGHRS, CDR2 YFSETQ. This CDR3 is 14 amino acids long. Trimming removed 0 bases at V and 6 bases at J, with 13 bases between.

The chain recombines TRBV28 with TRBJ1-5; D might be TRBD1 (6 bases). Germline lookup yields CDR1 MDHEN and CDR2 SYDVKM. CDR3 length: 13 residues. V shed 5 bases and J shed 4 bases, with 9 bases lying between them. CDR3 region: CASSRGGNQPQHF. The CDR3 DNA reads TGTGCCAGCAGTAGGGGGGGAAATCAGCCCCAGCATTTT.

The chain is built from TRBV30 and TRBJ2-7; a weak D match, TRBD2 (7 bases). V lost 6 bases and J lost 5, with 17 bases in between. The CDR3 spans 13 residues. Germline CDR1 and CDR2: GTSNPN and SVGIG (reference sequence). The CDR3 DNA sequence: TGTGCCTGTAGATTGGGGGGGCTCAACGAGCAGTACTTC. Protein product: CACRLGGLNEQYF.

The chain couples TRBV30 to TRBJ1-5; TRBD1 aligns across 10 bases. The CDR3 is 14 residues long. With 5 bases clipped from V and 7 bases from J, the junction kept 8 bases outside the gene matches. The germline V gene has CDR1 GTSNPN and CDR2 SVGIG (reference sequence). The CDR3 is CAWATGTGEQPQHF. CDR3 bases: TGTGCCTGGGCTACCGGGACAGGGGAACAGCCCCAGCATTTT. Supplemented by reference TRBV30 and TRBJ1-5, the full variable domain reads SQTIHQWPATLVQPVGSPLSLECTVEGTSNPNLYWYRQAAGRGLQLLFYSVGIGQISSEVPQNLSASRPQDRQFILSSKKLLLSDSGFYLCAWATGTGEQPQHFGDGTRLSIL.

This rearrangement joins TRBV9 to TRBJ2-3; D might be TRBD2 (6 bases). V was cut by 0 bases and J by 6 bases, with 11 bases left in between. The CDR3 is made up of 14 amino acids. The germline gives CDR1 SGDLS, CDR2 YYNGEE. CDR3: CASSVGRGVDTQYF. The DNA for the CDR3 is TGTGCCAGCAGCGTAGGGAGGGGCGTGGATACGCAGTATTTT. Complete variable domain (other parts from reference TRBV9 and TRBJ2-3): DSGVTQTPKHLITATGQRVTLRCSPRSGDLSVYWYQQSLDQGLQFLIQYYNGEERAKGNILERFSAQQFPDLHSELNLSSLELGDSALYFCASSVGRGVDTQYFGPGTRLTVL.

CDR3 protein: CATSRDTWRHSGGTDTQYF. For the CDR3, the DNA is TGTGCCACCAGCAGAGATACGTGGAGGCATAGCGGGGGCACAGATACGCAGTATTTT. The chain recombines TRBV15 with TRBJ2-3, with 8 bases fitting TRBD2. V shed 0 bases, J shed 1 base, and the junction held 12 bases outside the gene matches. Germline loops: CDR1 LNHNV, CDR2 YYDKDF (reference sequence). The CDR3 has 19 residues.

V usage is TRBV3-1 (or the pseudogene TRBV3-2) and J usage is TRBJ2-1; D might be TRBD2 (6 bases). V lost 4 bases and J lost 5, with 12 bases in between. The CDR3 is 14 residues long. Germline V gene data show CDR1 as LGHDT and CDR2 as YNNKEL (reference sequence). The CDR3 DNA reads as TGTGCCAGCAGCCTCGGCCGCGGGAACAATGAGCAGTTCTTC. Amino acids: CASSLGRGNNEQFF.

This sequence joins TRBV9 and TRBJ2-2, with a tentative D call TRBD1 (5 bases). V was pared by 2 bases and J by 3 bases, with 8 bases between. Germline values: CDR1 SGDLS, CDR2 YYNGEE. This CDR3 spans 14 amino acids. CDR3 region: CASSVDRDTGELFF. The CDR3 DNA reads TGTGCCAGCAGCGTCGACAGAGACACCGGGGAGCTGTTTTTT.